This T cell receptor (beta chain) stems from a study of metastatic and nonmetastatic thyroid tumors. Through MiXCR, TCRdb re-clonotyped the PCR reads. The profile shows more than 20,000 clones, 13% of them singletons. Every patient underwent thyroid surgery untreated. V dropped 6 bases and J dropped 2 bases, with 11 bases sitting between them. The CDR3 contains 15 residues. The germline V gene has CDR1 LGHNA and CDR2 YNFKEQ. In this sample, this clone turned up many times. Material for sequencing was blood. This chain uses TRBV4-2 with TRBJ2-6; no clear D gene. This receptor was obtained from a female donor with papillary thyroid cancer or a benign thyroid nodule (not recorded which). Some clones in this sample may be carry-over from other donors' samples. The CDR3 loop is CASSSLQTGANVLTF. The CDR3 region has the DNA TGTGCCAGCAGTTCCCTTCAGACTGGGGCCAACGTCCTGACTTTC.